This paragraph reports one T cell receptor beta chain. Antigen specificity is unknown. The record originates from a study of T cell responses to AZD1222 COVID-19 vaccine. Study findings and constraints: Just six or seven AZD1222 recipients tested seropositive at baseline. Two AZD1222 administrations were followed by greater Spike-specific TCR breadth and depth.

Trimming left V 3 bases short and J 8 bases short, with 5 bases between. Germline V lookup: CDR1 DFQATT, CDR2 SNEGSKA (reference sequence). The CDR3 runs to 11 residues. Generated by immunoSEQ multiplex PCR, the TCRdb table keeps only in-frame clones and is missing some. This sample has more than 150,000 clones, with 75% to 90% found just once. The input for sequencing was peripheral blood, taken on day 0 of AZD1222 vaccination. This TCR was recovered from an adult in good health. J is TRBJ1-6 and V is TRBV20-1; D ambiguous. CDR3 loop: CSARLDSPLHF. As DNA, the CDR3 is TGCAGTGCTAGGTTGGATTCACCCCTCCACTTT.